The 11 T cell receptor beta chains below all came from one sample that was sequenced in a study of T cell responses to AZD1222 COVID-19 vaccine (dated by TCRdb to the early 2020s). Read against the paper, the sample's time point label means: baseline before first vaccination. The library was generated by the immunoSEQ multiplex PCR assay. TCRdb re-hosts the immuneACCESS table, in-frame sequences only. Its copies lack some clones; in the studies checked, an unresolved V gene accounts for under half of them, and the cause for the rest is not known. In all, the sample holds some 200,000 clones, and 90% of those were seen once. Around 5.8% of the sample comes from the top ten. Specimen: peripheral blood, collected on day 0 of AZD1222 vaccination. These receptors all stem from an adult in good health.

The chain joins TRBV5-1 to TRBJ1-2; a weak D match, TRBD1 (5 bases). The V end was cut by 1 base, the J end by 7 bases, with 23 bases between. Germline V gives CDR1 SGHRS, CDR2 YFSETQ. The CDR3 length is 17 residues. CDR3 in amino acids: CASSLTSGLAREGGYTF. The CDR3 coding sequence is TGCGCCAGCAGCTTGACCTCGGGGCTGGCTCGTGAGGGTGGCTACACCTTC. Drawing the rest from reference TRBV5-1 and TRBJ1-2, the complete variable domain is KAGVTQTPRYLIKTRGQQVTLSCSPISGHRSVSWYQQTPGQGLQFLFEYFSETQRNKGNFPGRFSGRQFSNSRSEMNVSTLELGDSALYLCASSLTSGLAREGGYTFGSGTRLTVV.

The rearrangement uses TRBV18 and TRBJ1-1, with TRBD1 as a possible D gene (6 bases). Germline CDR1 and CDR2: KGHSH and LQKENI. Between the trimmed V and J ends, which lost 5 bases and 1 base, there was a span of 8 bases. The CDR3 extends over 13 amino acids. The CDR3 region is CASSSGQNTEAFF. CDR3 nucleotide sequence: TGTGCCAGCTCATCGGGACAGAACACTGAAGCTTTCTTT.

This clone was seen a few times. The chain uses TRBV19 and TRBJ2-1; D ambiguous. Germline loops: CDR1 LNHDA, CDR2 SQIVND (reference sequence). The CDR3 is 17 residues long. V was clipped by 3 bases and J by 1 base, with 16 bases between them. The CDR3 loop reads CASSIYSTGGSYNEQFF. The CDR3 bases are TGTGCCAGTAGTATCTACTCGACGGGCGGTTCCTACAATGAGCAGTTCTTC.

J is TRBJ1-1 and V is TRBV7-9; D unresolved. Germline CDR1 SEHNR, CDR2 FQNEAQ (reference sequence). V lost 3 bases and J lost 3, with 2 bases in between. This CDR3 has 11 amino acids. The DNA for the CDR3 is TGTGCCAGCAGCTTCGACACTGAAGCTTTCTTT. Encoded protein: CASSFDTEAFF.

The chain recombines TRBV5-6 with TRBJ1-6; D unresolved. With 1 base removed from V and 8 bases from J, the gap between germline ends came to 16 bases. The CDR3 is 16 residues long. Germline values: CDR1 SGHDT, CDR2 YYEEEE. The chain's CDR3 is CASSLNRLGMDSPLHF. The CDR3 nucleotides are TGTGCCAGCAGCTTGAATCGGTTGGGAATGGATTCACCCCTCCACTTT.

This chain connects TRBV6-2 or TRBV6-3 to TRBJ2-7, with D perhaps matching TRBD1 (5 bases). Trimming stripped 4 bases from V and 9 bases from J, with 22 bases between. Germline lookup yields CDR1 MNHEY and CDR2 SVGEGT. The CDR3 consists of 15 residues. CDR3 loop: CASSSEGALRLRQYF. The CDR3 DNA follows: TGTGCCAGCAGTTCCGAAGGGGCCTTGAGGTTGAGGCAGTACTTC.

V is TRBV6-2 or TRBV6-3 and J is TRBJ2-7, with TRBD1 matching 8 bases. Germline CDR1 is MNHEY and CDR2 is SVGEGT. The V gene end was trimmed by 5 bases and the J gene end by 0 bases; junction bases not matched to a gene: 9. The CDR3 spans 16 residues. DNA for the CDR3: TGTGCCAGCAGTCCGGGGACAGGTTCCGCCTCCTACGAGCAGTACTTC. The encoded protein is CASSPGTGSASYEQYF.

The chain uses TRBV5-1 and TRBJ1-5; no reliable D call. CDR1 and CDR2 (germline): SGHRS, YFSETQ. The V end was cut by 0 bases, the J end by 4 bases, with 5 bases between. This CDR3 has 13 residues. This CDR3 is CASSLALNQPQHF. DNA of the CDR3: TGCGCCAGCAGCTTGGCACTTAATCAGCCCCAGCATTTT.

This rearrangement joins TRBV11-2 to TRBJ1-4; 7 nucleotides line up with TRBD1. Losses at the gene ends were 5 bases for V and 12 bases for J; bases not matched to a gene: 12. The CDR3 consists of 14 residues. Looked up from germline, CDR1 is SGHAT and CDR2 is FQNNGV. CDR3 in DNA: TGTGCCAGCAGCCTATCGGGACAGTCTGGCCAACTGTTTTTT. It yields the protein CASSLSGQSGQLFF.

The chain uses TRBV5-1 and TRBJ1-1, with 7 nucleotides matching TRBD1. The junction had 7 bases not matched to a gene; V was cut back by 4 bases and J by 4 bases. Germline V gene sequence: CDR1 SGHRS, CDR2 YFSETQ. The CDR3 sequence is 14 residues long. CDR3 sequence (DNA): TGCGCCAGCAGCCCCTTCGACAGGGCCACTGAAGCTTTCTTT. This codes for CASSPFDRATEAFF.

The chain uses TRBV5-8 and TRBJ2-2; TRBD2 matches 9 bases. The CDR3 has 16 residues. The V and J ends lost 2 bases and 1 base, in that order; junction bases with no gene match: 3. Germline V gene lookup returns CDR1 SGHTS and CDR2 YDEGEE. The CDR3 reads CASSLPSGVNTGELFF. CDR3 nucleotide sequence: TGTGCCAGCAGCTTACCTAGCGGGGTGAACACCGGGGAGCTGTTTTTT.